Given below is one TCR beta chain in context. The antigen remains undetermined. The CDR3 has 15 amino acids. V was cut by 5 bases and J by 0 bases, with 8 bases left in between. Germline CDR1 is SNHLY and CDR2 is FYNNEI. The assay was immunoSEQ multiplex PCR, and TCRdb's table has in-frame clones only and misses some. The sample shows tens of thousands of clones, around 82% of them seen only once. These data come from a study of graft-versus-host responses after intestinal transplantation. About the study: Each recipient received a multivisceral, liver-intestinal, or isolated intestinal graft. Tacrolimus plus steroids were given to all recipients for about three years, preceded by anti-thymocyte globulin induction. General observations from the study: The highest levels of circulating GvH clones went along with early declines in HvG clones after transplant. Recipient marrow contained GvH clones, some of which appeared first in ileum or blood.

The sequence was obtained from a human donor who was the organ donor for an intestinal transplant. V and J are TRBV2 and TRBJ1-6; D gene ambiguous. The specimen comprised unstimulated CD4+ T cells sorted from spleen or lymph node cells, sampled before transplant. CDR3 amino acids: CASSTRSSYNSPLHF. CDR3 nucleotides: TGTGCCAGCAGTACAAGGAGCTCCTATAATTCACCCCTCCACTTT.